The rows below give T cell receptor beta chains drawn from one sample of a study of T-cell reconstitution after alpha-beta-depleted transplantation in children. Each CDR3 protein gets one entry after TCRdb re-called the PCR reads with MiXCR. The profile shows roughly 200,000 distinct CDR3 sequences, about 6.4% of them singletons. Sample: PBMCs from the stem cell graft donor, taken from the stem cell graft. These receptors originate from a human donor who donated a stem cell graft to a child with Wiskott-Aldrich syndrome. Each CDR3 is given with its conserved first and last residue. The order of the fields is V gene, D gene, J gene, clone size, CDR3 protein, CDR3 DNA. A D gene is named only where the DNA matches it firmly. Clone size, where shown, is once, few, many, or a class for clones that have expanded.

v_gene: TRBV11-2; d_gene: TRBD1; j_gene: TRBJ1-1; abundance: -; CDR3aa: CASSLDGRGHAEAFF; CDR3nt: TGTGCCAGCAGCTTAGACGGGAGGGGGCACGCTGAAGCTTTCTTT
v_gene: TRBV4-1; d_gene: -; j_gene: TRBJ2-1; abundance: -; CDR3aa: CASSPPGTVQFF; CDR3nt: TGCGCCAGCAGCCCGCCCGGGACGGTCCAGTTCTTC
v_gene: TRBV20-1; d_gene: -; j_gene: TRBJ2-1; abundance: many; CDR3aa: CSARDPVAEHYYNEQFF; CDR3nt: TGCAGTGCTAGAGACCCGGTAGCGGAACACTACTACAATGAGCAGTTCTTC
v_gene: TRBV18; d_gene: TRBD1; j_gene: TRBJ2-7; abundance: -; CDR3aa: CASSLGQGGGEQYF; CDR3nt: TGTGCCAGCTCACTGGGACAGGGTGGAGGCGAGCAGTACTTC
v_gene: TRBV27; d_gene: TRBD1; j_gene: TRBJ1-5; abundance: many; CDR3aa: CASSPGTGNQPQHF; CDR3nt: TGTGCCAGCAGTCCAGGGACAGGTAATCAGCCCCAGCATTTT
v_gene: TRBV12-3/TRBV12-4; d_gene: TRBD1; j_gene: TRBJ2-5; abundance: many; CDR3aa: CASSGTVQETQYF; CDR3nt: TGTGCCAGCAGTGGGACAGTCCAAGAGACCCAGTACTTC
v_gene: TRBV20-1; d_gene: TRBD1; j_gene: TRBJ2-2; abundance: many; CDR3aa: CSAPRFADRSDTGELFF; CDR3nt: TGCAGTGCTCCCCGTTTCGCGGACAGGTCCGACACCGGGGAGCTGTTTTTT
v_gene: TRBV7-8; d_gene: TRBD1; j_gene: TRBJ1-2; abundance: many; CDR3aa: CASSLGGTGRYGYTF; CDR3nt: TGTGCCAGCAGCTTAGGAGGGACAGGGCGGTATGGCTACACCTTC
v_gene: TRBV29-1; d_gene: -; j_gene: TRBJ2-1; abundance: many; CDR3aa: CSVQIPPNEQFF; CDR3nt: TGCAGCGTTCAAATTCCCCCCAATGAGCAGTTCTTC
v_gene: TRBV12-3/TRBV12-4; d_gene: -; j_gene: TRBJ2-1; abundance: many; CDR3aa: CASSSGRGLPPGDEQFF; CDR3nt: TGTGCCAGCAGTTCCGGAAGAGGGCTACCACCCGGGGATGAGCAGTTCTTC
v_gene: TRBV4-3; d_gene: -; j_gene: TRBJ1-2; abundance: many; CDR3aa: CASSQEPGVNYGYTF; CDR3nt: TGCGCCAGCAGCCAAGAACCCGGGGTGAACTATGGCTACACCTTC
v_gene: TRBV18; d_gene: TRBD1; j_gene: TRBJ2-7; abundance: -; CDR3aa: CASSSKVRDRISYEQYF; CDR3nt: TGTGCCAGCTCGTCGAAAGTCCGGGACAGGATCTCCTACGAGCAGTACTTC
v_gene: TRBV20-1; d_gene: TRBD1; j_gene: TRBJ1-2; abundance: many; CDR3aa: CSARDTDRGAVNTF; CDR3nt: TGCAGTGCTAGAGATACCGACAGGGGCGCTGTTAACACCTTC
v_gene: TRBV6-5; d_gene: TRBD2; j_gene: TRBJ2-5; abundance: many; CDR3aa: CASSFSPSGVETQYF; CDR3nt: TGTGCCAGCAGTTTCAGTCCTAGCGGGGTTGAGACCCAGTACTTC
v_gene: TRBV7-2; d_gene: -; j_gene: TRBJ2-4; abundance: -; CDR3aa: CASSYPGENIQYF; CDR3nt: TGTGCCAGCAGCTACCCAGGGGAAAACATTCAGTACTTC
v_gene: TRBV2; d_gene: TRBD2; j_gene: TRBJ2-2; abundance: -; CDR3aa: CASKSIERENTGELFF; CDR3nt: TGTGCCAGCAAATCCATCGAGCGGGAAAACACCGGGGAGCTGTTTTTT
v_gene: TRBV4-3; d_gene: TRBD2; j_gene: TRBJ2-3; abundance: many; CDR3aa: CASSQVSGVSTDTQYF; CDR3nt: TGCGCCAGCAGCCAAGTGAGCGGGGTCTCCACAGATACGCAGTATTTT
v_gene: TRBV20-1; d_gene: TRBD1; j_gene: TRBJ2-3; abundance: -; CDR3aa: CSAPGQGAVIDTQYF; CDR3nt: TGCAGTGCCCCGGGACAGGGGGCAGTTATAGATACGCAGTATTTT
v_gene: TRBV5-1; d_gene: -; j_gene: TRBJ2-7; abundance: many; CDR3aa: CASSLNPIDEQYF; CDR3nt: TGCGCCAGCAGCTTGAACCCGATAGACGAGCAGTACTTC
v_gene: TRBV7-9; d_gene: -; j_gene: TRBJ1-4; abundance: many; CDR3aa: CASSSEGNEKLFF; CDR3nt: TGTGCCAGCAGCTCTGAGGGGAATGAAAAACTGTTTTTT
v_gene: TRBV5-1; d_gene: TRBD1; j_gene: TRBJ1-4; abundance: many; CDR3aa: CASSFTWQGGEKLFF; CDR3nt: TGCGCCAGCAGCTTCACGTGGCAGGGGGGGGAAAAACTGTTTTTT
v_gene: TRBV7-9; d_gene: -; j_gene: TRBJ2-2; abundance: -; CDR3aa: CASSFRAYTGELFF; CDR3nt: TGTGCCAGCAGCTTCCGGGCCTACACCGGGGAGCTGTTTTTT
v_gene: TRBV4-3; d_gene: TRBD2; j_gene: TRBJ2-3; abundance: few; CDR3aa: CASSQETAAGGPTDTQYF; CDR3nt: TGCGCCAGCAGCCAAGAGACGGCGGCGGGAGGGCCTACAGATACGCAGTATTTT
v_gene: TRBV7-9; d_gene: TRBD1; j_gene: TRBJ1-5; abundance: many; CDR3aa: CASSERGQGGQPQHF; CDR3nt: TGTGCCAGCAGCGAACGGGGACAGGGAGGTCAGCCCCAGCATTTT
v_gene: TRBV5-1; d_gene: -; j_gene: TRBJ1-5; abundance: -; CDR3aa: CASSLGSRDNQPQHF; CDR3nt: TGCGCCAGCAGCTTGGGTTCCAGGGATAATCAGCCCCAGCATTTT
v_gene: TRBV12-3/TRBV12-4; d_gene: TRBD2; j_gene: TRBJ2-1; abundance: many; CDR3aa: CASSPPGTRGSEQFF; CDR3nt: TGTGCCAGCAGTCCTCCCGGGACTAGGGGGAGTGAGCAGTTCTTC
v_gene: TRBV7-8; d_gene: TRBD2; j_gene: TRBJ2-1; abundance: -; CDR3aa: CASSLSPSSAGDPGYNEQFF; CDR3nt: TGTGCCAGCAGCTTAAGCCCCAGTTCTGCGGGGGACCCGGGATACAATGAGCAGTTCTTC
v_gene: TRBV20-1; d_gene: -; j_gene: TRBJ2-5; abundance: many; CDR3aa: CSAIHQGQETQYF; CDR3nt: TGCAGTGCTATTCACCAGGGACAAGAGACCCAGTACTTC
v_gene: TRBV20-1; d_gene: -; j_gene: TRBJ2-1; abundance: many; CDR3aa: CSARDYYNEQFF; CDR3nt: TGCAGTGCTAGGGACTACTACAATGAGCAGTTCTTC
v_gene: TRBV29-1; d_gene: -; j_gene: TRBJ2-2; abundance: many; CDR3aa: CSVLHGPGELFF; CDR3nt: TGCAGCGTCCTTCACGGCCCCGGGGAGCTGTTTTTT
v_gene: TRBV24-1; d_gene: -; j_gene: TRBJ2-2; abundance: few; CDR3aa: CATSDWTEAGELFF; CDR3nt: TGTGCCACCAGTGATTGGACAGAGGCCGGGGAGCTGTTTTTT
v_gene: TRBV20-1; d_gene: TRBD2; j_gene: TRBJ2-1; abundance: -; CDR3aa: CSAFGLAGRNNEQFF; CDR3nt: TGCAGTGCCTTTGGACTAGCGGGGCGAAACAATGAGCAGTTCTTC
v_gene: TRBV18; d_gene: -; j_gene: TRBJ1-2; abundance: few; CDR3aa: CASSLGMGKDYGYTF; CDR3nt: TGTGCCAGCTCACTCGGTATGGGAAAGGACTATGGCTACACCTTC
v_gene: TRBV5-8; d_gene: -; j_gene: TRBJ1-5; abundance: many; CDR3aa: CASISDGTVPGQPQHF; CDR3nt: TGTGCCAGCATCAGCGACGGGACCGTCCCCGGTCAGCCCCAGCATTTT
v_gene: TRBV29-1; d_gene: -; j_gene: TRBJ1-2; abundance: few; CDR3aa: CSVIAGIGYTF; CDR3nt: TGCAGCGTAATAGCAGGGATTGGCTACACCTTC
v_gene: TRBV5-1; d_gene: TRBD1; j_gene: TRBJ2-7; abundance: few; CDR3aa: CASSFKAMGQGWYEQYF; CDR3nt: TGCGCCAGCAGCTTTAAGGCCATGGGACAGGGGTGGTACGAGCAGTACTTC